This T cell receptor (beta chain) was observed in a study of blood T cell repertoires in COVID-19. Study-level information: Samples of COVID-19 (acute and convalescent) were obtained from the United States, Italy and Spain.

Exposed enrollees had met someone with a PCR-confirmed or clinician-diagnosed COVID-19 case at some point within the 2 weeks before study entry. The CDR3 loop spans 13 amino acids. Trimming shortened V by 5 bases and J by 5 bases, and 12 bases separated the two germline ends. Germline CDR1 and CDR2: MNHNY and SVGAGI (reference sequence). Original processing methods: Nucleated cell number was recorded as an estimate derived from reference gene primer amplification. Produced via immunoSEQ multiplex PCR; TCRdb's table is partial and in-frame only. D and trimming were read from the DNA, whereas the V and J calls and clone size are those reported in that table. Of a few hundred thousand clones listed, more than 85% are singletons.

The sample comprised PBMCs or T cells enriched from blood (not recorded which). This rearrangement joins TRBV6-6 to TRBJ1-1; D uncertain. The clonotype originates from a woman aged 40 to 50 who had been exposed to COVID-19. Written as DNA, the CDR3 is TGTGCCAGCAGTGATTCGGGGTATACTGAAGCTTTCTTT. Translating gives CASSDSGYTEAFF.